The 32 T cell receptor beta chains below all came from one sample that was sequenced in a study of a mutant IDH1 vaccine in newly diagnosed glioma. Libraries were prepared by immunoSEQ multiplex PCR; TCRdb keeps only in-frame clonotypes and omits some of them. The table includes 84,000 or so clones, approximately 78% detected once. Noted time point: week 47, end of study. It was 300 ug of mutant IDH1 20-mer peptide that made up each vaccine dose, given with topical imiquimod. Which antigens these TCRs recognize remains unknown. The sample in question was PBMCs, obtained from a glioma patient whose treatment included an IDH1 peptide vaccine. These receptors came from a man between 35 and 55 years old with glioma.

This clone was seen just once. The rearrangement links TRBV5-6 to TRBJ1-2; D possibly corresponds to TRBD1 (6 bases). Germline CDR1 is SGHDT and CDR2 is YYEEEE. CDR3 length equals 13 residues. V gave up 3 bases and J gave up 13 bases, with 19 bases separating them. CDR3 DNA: TGTGCCAGCAGCTCCACAGGGATTTTAAGCCTCACCTTC. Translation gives CASSSTGILSLTF.

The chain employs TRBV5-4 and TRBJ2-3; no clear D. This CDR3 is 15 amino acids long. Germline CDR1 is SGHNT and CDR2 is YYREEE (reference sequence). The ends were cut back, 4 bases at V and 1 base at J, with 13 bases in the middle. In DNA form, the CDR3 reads TGTGCCAGCAGCAACGTATTCCTAGGCACAGATACGCAGTATTTT. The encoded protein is CASSNVFLGTDTQYF.

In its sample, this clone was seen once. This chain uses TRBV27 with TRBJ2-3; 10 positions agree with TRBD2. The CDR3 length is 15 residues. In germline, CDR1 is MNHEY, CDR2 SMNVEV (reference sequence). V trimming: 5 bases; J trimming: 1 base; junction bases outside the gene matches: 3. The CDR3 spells CASSHTSGGTDTQYF. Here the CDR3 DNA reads TGTGCCAGCAGTCATACTAGCGGGGGCACAGATACGCAGTATTTT.

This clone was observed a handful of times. CDR3 bases: TGTGCCAGCAGCCGGACTAGCGGGGGCTTGAACACCGGGGAGCTGTTTTTT. This gives the protein CASSRTSGGLNTGELFF. The chain is built from TRBV7-9 and TRBJ2-2; 13 nucleotides line up with TRBD2. V lost 5 bases, J lost 1 base, and 4 bases stayed unmatched. The germline CDR1 and CDR2 sequences are SEHNR and FQNEAQ (reference sequence). The CDR3 is 17 residues long.

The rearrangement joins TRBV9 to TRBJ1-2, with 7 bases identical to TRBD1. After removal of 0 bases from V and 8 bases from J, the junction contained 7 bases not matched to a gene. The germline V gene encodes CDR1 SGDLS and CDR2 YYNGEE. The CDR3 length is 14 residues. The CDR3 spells CASSVAAQGIGYTF. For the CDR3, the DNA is TGTGCCAGCAGCGTAGCAGCACAGGGGATCGGCTACACCTTC.

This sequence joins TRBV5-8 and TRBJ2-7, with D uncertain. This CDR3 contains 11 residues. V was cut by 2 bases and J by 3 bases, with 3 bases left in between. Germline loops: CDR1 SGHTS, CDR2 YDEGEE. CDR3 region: CASSFNYEQYF. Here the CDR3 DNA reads TGTGCCAGCAGCTTCAACTACGAGCAGTACTTC.

This chain's CDR3 is CASFKILNTEAFF. CDR3 nucleotides: TGTGCCAGCTTTAAAATCCTCAACACTGAAGCTTTCTTT. The chain combines TRBV6-5 with TRBJ1-1; D is ambiguous. Trimming stripped 8 bases from V and 2 bases from J, with 12 bases between. The germline V gene encodes CDR1 MNHEY and CDR2 SVGAGI. CDR3 length: 13 residues.

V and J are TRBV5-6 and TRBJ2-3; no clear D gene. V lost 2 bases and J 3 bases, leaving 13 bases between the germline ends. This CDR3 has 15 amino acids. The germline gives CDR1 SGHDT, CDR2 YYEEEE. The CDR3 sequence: CASSLGPRSTDTQYF. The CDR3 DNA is TGTGCCAGCAGCTTAGGACCCCGATCAACAGATACGCAGTATTTT.

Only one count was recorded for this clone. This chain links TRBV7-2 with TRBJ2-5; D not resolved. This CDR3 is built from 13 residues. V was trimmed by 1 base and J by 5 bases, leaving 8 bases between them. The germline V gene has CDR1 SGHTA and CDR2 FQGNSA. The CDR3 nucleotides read TGTGCCAGCAGCTTAGTGGTAATGGAGACCCAGTACTTC. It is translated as CASSLVVMETQYF.

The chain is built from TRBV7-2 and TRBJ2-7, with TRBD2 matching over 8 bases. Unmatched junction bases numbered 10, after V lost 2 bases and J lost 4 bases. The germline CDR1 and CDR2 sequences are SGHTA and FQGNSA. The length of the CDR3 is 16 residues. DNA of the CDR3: TGTGCCAGCAGCTTAAGTCGTCGGGCTAGCGGGTACGAGCAGTACTTC. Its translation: CASSLSRRASGYEQYF.

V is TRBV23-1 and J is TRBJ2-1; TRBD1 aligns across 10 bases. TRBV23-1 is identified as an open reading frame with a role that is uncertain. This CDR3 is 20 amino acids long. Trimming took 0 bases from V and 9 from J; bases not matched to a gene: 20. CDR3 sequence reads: CASSQSYKGQGKSACVEQFF. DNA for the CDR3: TGCGCCAGCAGTCAATCGTATAAGGGACAGGGGAAGAGTGCCTGCGTTGAGCAGTTCTTC.

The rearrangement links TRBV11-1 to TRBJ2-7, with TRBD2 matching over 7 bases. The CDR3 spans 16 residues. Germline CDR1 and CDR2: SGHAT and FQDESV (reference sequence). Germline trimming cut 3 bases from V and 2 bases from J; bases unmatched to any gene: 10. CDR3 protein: CASSLGSGGNTYEQYF. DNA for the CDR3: TGTGCCAGCAGCTTGGGATCGGGGGGAAATACCTACGAGCAGTACTTC.

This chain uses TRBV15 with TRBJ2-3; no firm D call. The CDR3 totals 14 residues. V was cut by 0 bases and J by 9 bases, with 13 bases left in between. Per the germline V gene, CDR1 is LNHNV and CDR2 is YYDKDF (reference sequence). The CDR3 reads CATSRDQVVRTQYF. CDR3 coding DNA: TGTGCCACCAGCAGAGATCAGGTCGTGAGGACGCAGTATTTT.

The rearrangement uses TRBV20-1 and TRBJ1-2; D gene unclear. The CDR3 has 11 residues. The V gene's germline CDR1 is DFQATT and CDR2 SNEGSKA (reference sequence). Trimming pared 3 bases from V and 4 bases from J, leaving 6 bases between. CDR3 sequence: CSASSTYGYTF. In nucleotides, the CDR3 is TGCAGTGCTAGTTCCACCTATGGCTACACCTTC.

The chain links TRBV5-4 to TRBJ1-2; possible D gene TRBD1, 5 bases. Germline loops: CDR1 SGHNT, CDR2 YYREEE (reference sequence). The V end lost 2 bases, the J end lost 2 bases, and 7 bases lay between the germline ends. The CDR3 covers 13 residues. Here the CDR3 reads CASSFRQNYGYTF. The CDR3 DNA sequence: TGTGCCAGCAGCTTTAGACAGAACTATGGCTACACCTTC.

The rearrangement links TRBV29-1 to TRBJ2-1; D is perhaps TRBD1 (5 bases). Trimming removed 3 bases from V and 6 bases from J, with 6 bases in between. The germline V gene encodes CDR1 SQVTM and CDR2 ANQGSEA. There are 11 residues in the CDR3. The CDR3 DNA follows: TGCAGCGTTGACCAGGGCAATGAGCAGTTCTTC. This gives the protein CSVDQGNEQFF.

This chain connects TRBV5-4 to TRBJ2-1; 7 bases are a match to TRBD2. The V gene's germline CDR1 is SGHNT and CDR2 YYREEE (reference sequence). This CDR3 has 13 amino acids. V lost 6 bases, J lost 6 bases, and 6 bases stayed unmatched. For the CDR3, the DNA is TGTGCCAGCACTCGGGAGGAGGTCAATGAGCAGTTCTTC. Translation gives CASTREEVNEQFF.

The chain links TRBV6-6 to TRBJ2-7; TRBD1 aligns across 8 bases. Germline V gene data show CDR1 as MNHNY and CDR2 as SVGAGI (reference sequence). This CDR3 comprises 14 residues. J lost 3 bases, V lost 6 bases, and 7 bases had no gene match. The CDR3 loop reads CASRDPGQDYEQYF. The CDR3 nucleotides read TGTGCCAGCAGGGACCCGGGACAGGACTACGAGCAGTACTTC.

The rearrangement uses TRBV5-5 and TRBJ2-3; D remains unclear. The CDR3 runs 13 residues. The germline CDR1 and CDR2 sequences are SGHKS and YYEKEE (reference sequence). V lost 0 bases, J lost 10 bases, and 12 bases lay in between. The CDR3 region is CASSLALPVAQYF. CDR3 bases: TGTGCCAGCAGCTTGGCCCTCCCCGTGGCGCAGTATTTT.

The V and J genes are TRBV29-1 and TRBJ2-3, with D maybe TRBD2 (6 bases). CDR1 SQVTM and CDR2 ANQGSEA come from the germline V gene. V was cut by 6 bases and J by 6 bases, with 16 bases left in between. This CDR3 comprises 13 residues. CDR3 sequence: CSVLSGPRDTQYF. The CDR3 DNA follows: TGCAGCGTCCTCAGCGGGCCTAGGGATACGCAGTATTTT.

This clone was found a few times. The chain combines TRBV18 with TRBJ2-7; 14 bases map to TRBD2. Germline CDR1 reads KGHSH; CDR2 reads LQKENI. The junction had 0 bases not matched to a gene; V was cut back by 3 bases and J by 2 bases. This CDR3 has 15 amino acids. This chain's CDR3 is CASSPGLAGAYEQYF. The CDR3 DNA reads TGTGCCAGCTCACCGGGACTAGCGGGGGCCTACGAGCAGTACTTC.

CDR3 protein: CASSPNRRGPKETQYF. CDR3 bases: TGTGCCAGCAGTCCGAATAGAAGAGGACCGAAAGAGACCCAGTACTTC. The rearrangement uses TRBV28 and TRBJ2-5, with D unclear. Trimming took 5 bases from V and 3 from J, leaving 19 bases between them. Germline loops: CDR1 MDHEN, CDR2 SYDVKM. The CDR3 contains 16 residues.

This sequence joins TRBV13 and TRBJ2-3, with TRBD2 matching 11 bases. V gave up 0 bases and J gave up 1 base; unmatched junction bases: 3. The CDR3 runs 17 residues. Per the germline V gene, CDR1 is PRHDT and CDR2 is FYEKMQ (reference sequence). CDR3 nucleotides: TGTGCCAGCAGCTTAGGCCTAGCGGGAGGTGGCACAGATACGCAGTATTTT. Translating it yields CASSLGLAGGGTDTQYF.

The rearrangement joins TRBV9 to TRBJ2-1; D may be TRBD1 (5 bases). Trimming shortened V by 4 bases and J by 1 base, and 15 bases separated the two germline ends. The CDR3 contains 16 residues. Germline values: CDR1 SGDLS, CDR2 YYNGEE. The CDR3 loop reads CASSPTGALSYNEQFF. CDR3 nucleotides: TGTGCCAGCAGCCCTACAGGAGCATTATCCTACAATGAGCAGTTCTTC.

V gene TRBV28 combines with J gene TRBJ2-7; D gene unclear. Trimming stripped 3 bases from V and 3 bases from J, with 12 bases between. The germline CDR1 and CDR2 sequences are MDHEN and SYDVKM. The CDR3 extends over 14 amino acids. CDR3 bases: TGTGCCAGCAGTTTGGGCCAGGTGGGCTACGAGCAGTACTTC. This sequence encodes CASSLGQVGYEQYF.

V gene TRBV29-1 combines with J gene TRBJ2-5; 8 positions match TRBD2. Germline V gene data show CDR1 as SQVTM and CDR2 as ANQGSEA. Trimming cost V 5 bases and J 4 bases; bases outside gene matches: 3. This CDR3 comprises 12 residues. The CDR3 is CSVTGLAETQYF. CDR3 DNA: TGCAGCGTTACCGGACTAGCAGAGACCCAGTACTTC.

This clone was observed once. CDR3 DNA sequence: TGTGCCAGCAGCGCGGGACGGGGATCCACCGGGGAGCTGTTTTTT. Translated: CASSAGRGSTGELFF. The chain combines TRBV9 with TRBJ2-2; TRBD1 or TRBD2 may be the D gene (5 bases each). Trimming removed 3 bases at V and 4 bases at J, with 13 bases between. The germline CDR1 and CDR2 sequences are SGDLS and YYNGEE. The CDR3 extends over 15 amino acids. The full variable domain, its missing parts supplied by reference TRBV9 and TRBJ2-2, is DSGVTQTPKHLITATGQRVTLRCSPRSGDLSVYWYQQSLDQGLQFLIQYYNGEERAKGNILERFSAQQFPDLHSELNLSSLELGDSALYFCASSAGRGSTGELFFGEGSRLTVL.

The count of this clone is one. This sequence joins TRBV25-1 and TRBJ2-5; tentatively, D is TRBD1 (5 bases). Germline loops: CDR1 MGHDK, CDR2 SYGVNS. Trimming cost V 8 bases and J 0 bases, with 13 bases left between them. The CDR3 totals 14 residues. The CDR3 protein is CASRTQGYQETQYF. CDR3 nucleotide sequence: TGTGCCAGCCGCACCCAGGGATACCAAGAGACCCAGTACTTC.

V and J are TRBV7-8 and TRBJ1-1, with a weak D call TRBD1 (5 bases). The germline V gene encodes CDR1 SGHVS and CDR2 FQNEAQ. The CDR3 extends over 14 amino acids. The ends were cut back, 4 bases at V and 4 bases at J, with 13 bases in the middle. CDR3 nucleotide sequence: TGTGCCAGCAGCTCCAGGGTTTGGGGCACTGAAGCTTTCTTT. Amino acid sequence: CASSSRVWGTEAFF.

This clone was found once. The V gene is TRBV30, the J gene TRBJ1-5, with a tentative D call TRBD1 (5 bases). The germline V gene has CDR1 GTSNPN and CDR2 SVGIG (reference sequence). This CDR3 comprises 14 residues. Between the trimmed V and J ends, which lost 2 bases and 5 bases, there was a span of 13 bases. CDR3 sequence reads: CAWSLGGRYQPQHF. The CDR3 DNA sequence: TGTGCCTGGAGTCTTGGGGGACGCTATCAGCCCCAGCATTTT.

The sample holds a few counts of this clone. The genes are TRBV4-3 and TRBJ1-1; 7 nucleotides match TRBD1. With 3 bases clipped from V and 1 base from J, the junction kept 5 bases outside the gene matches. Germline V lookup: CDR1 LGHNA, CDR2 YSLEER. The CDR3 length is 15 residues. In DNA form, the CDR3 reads TGCGCCAGCAGCCAGACAGGGCTCTCGAACACTGAAGCTTTCTTT. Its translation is CASSQTGLSNTEAFF.

The CDR3 here is CASSLRGGYEQYF. CDR3 nucleotides: TGTGCCAGCAGTTTGAGAGGGGGCTACGAGCAGTACTTC. The rearrangement uses TRBV27 and TRBJ2-5; weak D call: TRBD1 (6 bases). The J call may be in error: the DNA end matches TRBJ2-7 better. Germline V gene data show CDR1 as MNHEY and CDR2 as SMNVEV (reference sequence). The CDR3 sequence is 13 residues long.